These T cell receptor beta chains were read from a single sample in a study of PD-1 blockade in classical Hodgkin lymphoma. Profiling relied on immunoSEQ multiplex PCR, and the TCRdb table lists in-frame clones only, not all of them. This sample has about 19,000 clones, with around 84% found just once. Sequenced material: peripheral blood mononuclear cells (PBMCs), taken at baseline. These receptor sequences come from a human donor with classical Hodgkin lymphoma. Each CDR3 is given with its conserved first and last residue. Fields, in order: D gene, J gene, clone size, V gene, CDR3 protein, CDR3 DNA. D genes are given only for firm matches. Size tells how often a clone was seen (once, few, many) or the class of an expanded clone, and some rows leave it out.

NA | TRBJ2-1 | NA | TRBV7-2 | CASSLVGVKRLYNEQFF | TGTGCCAGCAGCTTAGTTGGGGTAAAGCGGTTATACAATGAGCAGTTCTTC
NA | TRBJ2-3 | NA | TRBV7-6 | CASSLLGVDTQYF | TGTGCCAGCAGCTTACTGGGGGTAGATACGCAGTATTTT
TRBD1 | TRBJ2-7 | once | TRBV28 | CASSLSWGRGHGEQYF | TGTGCCAGCAGTTTATCATGGGGCAGGGGGCATGGCGAGCAGTACTTC
NA | TRBJ1-4 | NA | TRBV25-1 | CASSAPYATNEKLFF | TGTGCCAGCAGTGCCCCGTACGCAACTAATGAAAAACTGTTTTTT
NA | TRBJ2-2 | NA | TRBV6-5 | CASRNTNTGELFF | TGTGCCAGCAGAAACACGAACACCGGGGAGCTGTTTTTT
NA | TRBJ1-3 | NA | TRBV19 | CASSISVDSGNTIYF | TGTGCCAGTAGTATTTCGGTCGACTCTGGAAACACCATATATTTT
NA | TRBJ1-6 | NA | TRBV28 | CASSSLWQGGSYNSPLHF | TGTGCCAGCAGTTCATTGTGGCAGGGCGGCTCCTATAATTCACCCCTCCACTTT
NA | TRBJ1-6 | NA | TRBV4-3 | CASSQDGPSTLPLHF | TGCGCCAGCAGCCAAGATGGACCCTCCACCCTGCCCCTCCACTTT
NA | TRBJ1-5 | NA | TRBV19 | CASSPTGLNQPQHF | TGTGCCAGTAGTCCCACAGGGCTCAATCAGCCCCAGCATTTT
TRBD1 | TRBJ2-7 | once | TRBV9 | CASSSGQGSYEQYF | TGTGCCAGCAGCTCGGGACAGGGATCCTACGAGCAGTACTTC
TRBD2 | TRBJ2-7 | NA | TRBV6-5 | CASRVTSGGSYEQYF | TGTGCCAGCAGGGTGACTAGCGGGGGTTCCTACGAGCAGTACTTC
NA | TRBJ1-2 | once | TRBV20-1 | CSAWGYTF | TGCAGTGCTTGGGGCTACACCTTC
NA | TRBJ1-1 | NA | TRBV19 | CATRPGKNTEAFF | TGTGCCACCCGCCCGGGGAAGAACACTGAAGCTTTCTTT
NA | TRBJ1-2 | NA | TRBV7-3 | CASSLFPYLDSFYGYTF | TGTGCCAGCAGCTTGTTTCCTTACCTCGACAGTTTCTATGGCTACACCTTC
NA | TRBJ1-4 | NA | TRBV29-1 | CSGLSGQLFF | TGCAGCGGACTGAGTGGGCAACTGTTTTTT
TRBD1 | TRBJ1-2 | NA | TRBV19 | CASSRRDSNSYGYTF | TGTGCCAGTAGTAGGCGGGACAGCAATTCTTATGGCTACACCTTC
TRBD2 | TRBJ2-2 | NA | TRBV2 | CASSTSPSGGTGELFF | TGTGCCAGCAGTACCTCCCCTAGCGGGGGGACCGGGGAGCTGTTTTTT
NA | TRBJ2-3 | NA | TRBV4-2 | CASSQDGGRETDTQYF | TGTGCCAGCAGCCAAGATGGGGGCAGGGAAACAGATACGCAGTATTTT
NA | TRBJ1-5 | once | TRBV15 | CATSRGHNQPQHF | TGTGCCACCAGCCGGGGACACAATCAGCCCCAGCATTTT
NA | TRBJ2-7 | NA | TRBV25-1 | CASSLHGEQYF | TGTGCCAGCAGTCTACACGGCGAGCAGTACTTC
NA | TRBJ2-2 | NA | TRBV9 | CANSAGTTGRRLRTGELFF | TGTGCCAACAGCGCGGGGACGACAGGGCGCCGCTTAAGGACCGGGGAGCTGTTTTTT
TRBD2 | TRBJ2-3 | NA | TRBV28 | CASSRGGGDTQYF | TGTGCCAGCAGTCGGGGGGGAGGAGATACGCAGTATTTT
NA | TRBJ2-2 | NA | TRBV2 | CASRQQTNTGELFF | TGTGCCAGCAGGCAGCAGACGAACACCGGGGAGCTGTTTTTT
NA | TRBJ2-7 | NA | TRBV4-3 | CASSQDRRSYEQYF | TGCGCCAGCAGCCAAGATCGGCGCTCCTACGAGCAGTACTTC
TRBD1 | TRBJ2-2 | NA | TRBV6-1 | CASSDWDRYRVNTGELFF | TGTGCCAGCAGTGATTGGGACAGATACCGGGTGAACACCGGGGAGCTGTTTTTT
NA | TRBJ1-2 | NA | TRBV10-1 | CASSDSLIGYTF | TGCGCCAGCAGTGACAGCTTAATCGGCTACACCTTC
NA | TRBJ2-5 | NA | TRBV7-9 | CASKGPGQAGGETQYF | TGTGCCAGCAAGGGCCCCGGACAGGCCGGGGGAGAGACCCAGTACTTC
NA | TRBJ1-5 | few | TRBV5-6 | CASSLGQLLDQPQHF | TGTGCCAGCAGCTTGGGACAGCTGCTCGATCAGCCCCAGCATTTT
NA | TRBJ2-1 | medium-sized | TRBV4-3 | CASSHATGTHYNEQFF | TGCGCCAGCAGCCACGCCACCGGGACACATTACAATGAGCAGTTCTTC
NA | TRBJ1-1 | NA | TRBV29-1 | CSVEPVIAFF | TGCAGCGTTGAACCGGTAATAGCTTTCTTT
TRBD1 | TRBJ1-1 | NA | TRBV4-1 | CASSQALRGGRHSEAFF | TGCGCCAGCAGCCAAGCGTTGAGAGGGGGCCGGCACAGTGAAGCTTTCTTT
TRBD2 | TRBJ2-7 | NA | TRBV27 | CASSPRSGGAPGEQYF | TGTGCCAGCAGCCCAAGGAGCGGGGGGGCCCCAGGGGAGCAGTACTTC
NA | TRBJ1-2 | once | TRBV10-2 | CASSGWSAGAGGYTF | TGCGCCAGCAGTGGATGGAGTGCAGGGGCTGGGGGCTACACCTTC
TRBD1 | TRBJ1-1 | few | TRBV19 | CASIQGAFTEAFF | TGTGCCAGTATCCAGGGGGCTTTCACTGAAGCTTTCTTT
NA | TRBJ1-2 | NA | TRBV7-8 | CASSSITGNYGYTF | TGTGCCAGCAGCTCGATTACAGGTAACTATGGCTACACCTTC
NA | TRBJ1-4 | NA | TRBV13 | CASSLGGRGPNEKLFF | TGTGCCAGCAGCTTAGGAGGCAGGGGTCCTAATGAAAAACTGTTTTTT
TRBD1 | TRBJ1-1 | NA | TRBV9 | CASSPRGQTFSAFF | TGTGCCAGCAGCCCCCGGGGACAGACTTTCTCAGCTTTCTTT